The 4 T cell receptor beta chains below come from one sample, sequenced in a study of blood T cells in healthy people across ages. Alongside a J-beta primer mix, a sample-barcoded 5' primer served in a second PCR lasting roughly 7 to 12 cycles. TCRdb redid the calling of the 5' RACE reads with MiXCR, one entry per CDR3 protein. The sample has 1,800,000 or so distinct CDR3 sequences, roughly two fifths seen once. Sequencing was done on a sample of blood. These receptors all stem from a human donor in good health.

This clonotype came up a few times. This chain connects TRBV29-1 to TRBJ2-5, with D perhaps TRBD1 (6 bases). V was cut by 3 bases and J by 4 bases, with 9 bases left in between. Germline CDR1 reads SQVTM; CDR2 reads ANQGSEA. The CDR3 consists of 12 residues. CDR3 in amino acids: CSVDQGTETQYF. The CDR3 nucleotides read TGCAGCGTTGATCAGGGGACAGAGACCCAGTACTTC.

There are a few counts of this clonotype. The chain uses TRBV12-3 or TRBV12-4 and TRBJ1-2; D is uncertain. Trimming removed 10 bases at V and 8 bases at J, with 14 bases between. The CDR3 spans 11 residues. CDR3 in amino acids: CATAGGRGYTF. The CDR3 DNA sequence: TGTGCCACAGCAGGAGGAAGAGGCTACACCTTC.

The table lists this clonotype with a few counts. The J gene is TRBJ2-1, the V gene TRBV7-2; the D is unclear. Germline CDR1 reads SGHTA; CDR2 reads FQGNSA. The CDR3 sequence is 13 residues long. V gave up 1 base and J gave up 5 bases, with 6 bases separating them. CDR3 region: CASSLGYDNEQFF. The CDR3 region has the DNA TGTGCCAGCAGCTTAGGTTACGACAATGAGCAGTTCTTC.

This clonotype was found a few times. This chain links TRBV29-1 with TRBJ2-7; TRBD2 agrees at 8 bases. The DNA end is a closer match to TRBJ2-5, so the J assignment may be wrong. Germline V lookup: CDR1 SQVTM, CDR2 ANQGSEA. The CDR3 has 13 residues. Written as DNA, the CDR3 is TGCAGCGTTACGGCGGGGGGAAGGGGGACCCAGTACTTC. Translating gives CSVTAGGRGTQYF.